The 10 T cell receptor beta chains presented below share a single source sample, sequenced in a study of blood T cell repertoires in COVID-19. TCRdb keeps only in-frame clones here, not all; method: immunoSEQ multiplex PCR. The table has about 220,000 clones, approximately 83% seen once. Sequencing was done on a sample of PBMCs or T cells enriched from blood (not recorded which). The origin of the receptors is a woman aged 55-69 years who had recovered from COVID-19.

This chain connects TRBV29-1 to TRBJ2-4, with 14 bases fitting TRBD2. The CDR3 is 16 amino acids. Looked up from germline, CDR1 is SQVTM and CDR2 is ANQGSEA. V dropped 3 bases and J dropped 6; count of bases not matched to a gene: 7. The CDR3 DNA is TGCAGCGTTGAGGATTGGACTAGCGGGGGGAGAAACATTCAGTACTTC. Amino acids: CSVEDWTSGGRNIQYF.

The chain recombines TRBV7-6 with TRBJ1-4; a possible D gene is TRBD1 (5 bases). This CDR3 comprises 16 residues. Germline lookup yields CDR1 SGHVS and CDR2 FNYEAQ. The V and J ends lost 5 bases and 7 bases respectively, with 20 bases between them. The CDR3 DNA sequence: TGTGCCAGCAGCCCTGACCTGGGGCAGGGAACTGAAAAACTGTTTTTT. Protein product: CASSPDLGQGTEKLFF.

The chain carries TRBV5-1 and TRBJ1-3, with a weak D call TRBD1 (6 bases). The germline V gene has CDR1 SGHRS and CDR2 YFSETQ. Deletions cut 4 bases from V and 7 bases from J, with 15 bases between. The CDR3 runs 14 residues. CDR3: CASSELQGHNTIYF. CDR3 nucleotide sequence: TGCGCCAGCAGCGAGCTCCAGGGGCACAACACCATATATTTT.

The chain has TRBV6-2 or TRBV6-3 and TRBJ1-1; tentatively, D is TRBD1 (5 bases). There are 16 residues in the CDR3. CDR1 MNHEY and CDR2 SVGEGT come from the germline V gene. Deletions cut 2 bases from V and 0 bases from J, with 13 bases between. CDR3 protein: CASSYLAWGMNTEAFF. The CDR3 DNA reads as TGTGCCAGCAGTTACCTCGCCTGGGGCATGAACACTGAAGCTTTCTTT.

V gene TRBV11-1 combines with J gene TRBJ2-7, with a tentative D call TRBD2 (6 bases). Germline CDR1 reads SGHAT; CDR2 reads FQDESV (reference sequence). V was trimmed by 5 bases and J by 3 bases, leaving 14 bases between them. The CDR3 is 14 amino acids. CDR3 bases: TGTGCCAGCAGCCCCCCGGAGGGCTTCTACGAGCAGTACTTC. This gives the protein CASSPPEGFYEQYF.

The count of this clone is one. This chain joins TRBV5-1 and TRBJ2-5; 9 bases map to TRBD2. Germline CDR1 and CDR2: SGHRS and YFSETQ. With 4 bases clipped from V and 4 bases from J, the junction kept 11 bases outside the gene matches. The CDR3 has 16 residues. The CDR3 nucleotides are TGCGCCAGCAGCAAGGGTCTGGCGGGAGGGGTAGAGACCCAGTACTTC. Translating it yields CASSKGLAGGVETQYF.

A single count supports this clone. The chain couples TRBV27 to TRBJ1-4; D call uncertain. Germline CDR1 MNHEY, CDR2 SMNVEV (reference sequence). CDR3 size: 15 residues. V gave up 5 bases and J gave up 8 bases, with 18 bases separating them. CDR3 sequence: CASSERSYSLEKLFF. The CDR3 coding sequence is TGTGCCAGCAGTGAAAGATCCTATTCCCTCGAAAAACTGTTTTTT.

This chain connects TRBV3-1 (or the pseudogene TRBV3-2) to TRBJ1-1; possible D gene TRBD1, 5 bases. This CDR3 is 13 amino acids long. The germline CDR1 and CDR2 sequences are LGHDT and YNNKEL (reference sequence). V lost 4 bases and J 7 bases, leaving 13 bases between the germline ends. The CDR3 spells CASSRPRDFEAFF. In nucleotides, the CDR3 is TGTGCCAGCAGCCGACCCCGGGACTTTGAAGCTTTCTTT.

This clone appeared a single time. The chain carries TRBV2 and TRBJ1-4; TRBD1 is a possible D gene (6 bases). V lost 7 bases to trimming and J lost 3 bases, with 15 bases between them. Per germline, CDR1 SNHLY and CDR2 FYNNEI. CDR3 length equals 15 residues. The CDR3 nucleotides are TGTGCCAGCACCAGGGGACACCCTTCTAATGAAAAACTGTTTTTT. Protein: CASTRGHPSNEKLFF.

The chain recombines TRBV7-6 with TRBJ1-1, with a possible D match to TRBD1 (6 bases). CDR1 and CDR2 from the germline V gene are SGHVS and FNYEAQ. The length of the CDR3 is 15 residues. V gave up 1 base and J gave up 1 base, with 10 bases separating them. The CDR3 coding sequence is TGTGCCAGCAGCTTAGAAGGGGGGGCGAACACTGAAGCTTTCTTT. It specifies CASSLEGGANTEAFF. The complete variable domain, with remaining parts taken from reference TRBV7-6 and TRBJ1-1, reads GAGVSQSPRYKVTKRGQDVALRCDPISGHVSLYWYRQALGQGPEFLTYFNYEAQQDKSGLPNDRFSAERPEGSISTLTIQRTEQRDSAMYRCASSLEGGANTEAFFGQGTRLTVV.